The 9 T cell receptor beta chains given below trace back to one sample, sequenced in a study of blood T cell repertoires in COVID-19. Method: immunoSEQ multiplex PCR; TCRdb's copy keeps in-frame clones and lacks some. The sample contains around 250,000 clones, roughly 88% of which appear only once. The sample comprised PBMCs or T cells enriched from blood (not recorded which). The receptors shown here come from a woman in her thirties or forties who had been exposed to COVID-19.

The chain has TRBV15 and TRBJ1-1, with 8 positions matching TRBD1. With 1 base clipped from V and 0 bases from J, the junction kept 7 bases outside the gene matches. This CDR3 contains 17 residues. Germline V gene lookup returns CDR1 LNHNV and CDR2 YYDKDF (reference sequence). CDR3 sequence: CATSRVPGGVMNTEAFF. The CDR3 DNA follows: TGTGCCACCAGCAGAGTCCCAGGGGGCGTAATGAACACTGAAGCTTTCTTT.

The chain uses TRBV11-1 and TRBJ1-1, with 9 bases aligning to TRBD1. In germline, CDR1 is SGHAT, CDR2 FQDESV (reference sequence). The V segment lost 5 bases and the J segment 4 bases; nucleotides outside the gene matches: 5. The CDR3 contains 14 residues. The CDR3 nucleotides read TGTGCCAGCAGCCACGGACAGGGGTCCACTGAAGCTTTCTTT. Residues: CASSHGQGSTEAFF.

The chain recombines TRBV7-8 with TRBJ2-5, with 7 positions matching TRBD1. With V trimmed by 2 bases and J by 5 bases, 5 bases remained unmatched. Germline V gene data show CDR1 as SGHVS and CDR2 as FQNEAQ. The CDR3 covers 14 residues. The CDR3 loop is CASSLFRGTETQYF. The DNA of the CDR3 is TGTGCCAGCAGCTTATTCAGGGGGACGGAGACCCAGTACTTC.

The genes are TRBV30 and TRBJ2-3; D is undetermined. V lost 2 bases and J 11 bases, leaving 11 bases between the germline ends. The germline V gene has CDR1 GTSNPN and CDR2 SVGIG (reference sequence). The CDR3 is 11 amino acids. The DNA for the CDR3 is TGTGCCTGGAGTACCCGGGTTGGGCAGTATTTT. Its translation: CAWSTRVGQYF. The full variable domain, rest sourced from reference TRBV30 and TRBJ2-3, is SQTIHQWPATLVQPVGSPLSLECTVEGTSNPNLYWYRQAAGRGLQLLFYSVGIGQISSEVPQNLSASRPQDRQFILSSKKLLLSDSGFYLCAWSTRVGQYFGPGTRLTVL.

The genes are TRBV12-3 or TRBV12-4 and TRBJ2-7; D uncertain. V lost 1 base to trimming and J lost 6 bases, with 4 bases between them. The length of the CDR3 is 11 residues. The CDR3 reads CASSLDTEQYF. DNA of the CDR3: TGTGCCAGCAGTTTAGACACCGAGCAGTACTTC.

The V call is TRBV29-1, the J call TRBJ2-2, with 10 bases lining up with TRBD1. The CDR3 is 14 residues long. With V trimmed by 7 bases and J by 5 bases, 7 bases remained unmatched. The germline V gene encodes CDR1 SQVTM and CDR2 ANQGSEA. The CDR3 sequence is CSGERTGGTGELFF. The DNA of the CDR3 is TGCAGCGGGGAAAGGACAGGGGGAACCGGGGAGCTGTTTTTT.

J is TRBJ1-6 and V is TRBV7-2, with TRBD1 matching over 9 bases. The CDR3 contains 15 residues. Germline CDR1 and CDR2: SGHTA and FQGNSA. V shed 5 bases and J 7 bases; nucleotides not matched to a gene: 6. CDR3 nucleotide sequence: TGTGCCAGCAGCCCTTGGGGGACAGGGAATTCACCCCTCCACTTT. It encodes CASSPWGTGNSPLHF.

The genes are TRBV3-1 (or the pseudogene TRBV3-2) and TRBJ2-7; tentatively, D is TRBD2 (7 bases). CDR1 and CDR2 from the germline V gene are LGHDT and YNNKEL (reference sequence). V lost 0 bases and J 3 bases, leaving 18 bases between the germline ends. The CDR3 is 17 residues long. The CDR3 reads CASSQEVGGPPLYEQYV. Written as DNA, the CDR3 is TGTGCCAGCAGCCAAGAGGTCGGGGGGCCTCCCCTCTACGAGCAGTACGTC.

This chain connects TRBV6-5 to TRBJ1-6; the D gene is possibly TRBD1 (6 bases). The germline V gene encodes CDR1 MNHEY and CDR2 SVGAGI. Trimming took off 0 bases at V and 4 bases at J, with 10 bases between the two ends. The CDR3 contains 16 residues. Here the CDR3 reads CASSYSGTLYNSPLHF. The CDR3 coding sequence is TGTGCCAGCAGTTACTCGGGGACACTTTATAATTCACCCCTCCACTTT.